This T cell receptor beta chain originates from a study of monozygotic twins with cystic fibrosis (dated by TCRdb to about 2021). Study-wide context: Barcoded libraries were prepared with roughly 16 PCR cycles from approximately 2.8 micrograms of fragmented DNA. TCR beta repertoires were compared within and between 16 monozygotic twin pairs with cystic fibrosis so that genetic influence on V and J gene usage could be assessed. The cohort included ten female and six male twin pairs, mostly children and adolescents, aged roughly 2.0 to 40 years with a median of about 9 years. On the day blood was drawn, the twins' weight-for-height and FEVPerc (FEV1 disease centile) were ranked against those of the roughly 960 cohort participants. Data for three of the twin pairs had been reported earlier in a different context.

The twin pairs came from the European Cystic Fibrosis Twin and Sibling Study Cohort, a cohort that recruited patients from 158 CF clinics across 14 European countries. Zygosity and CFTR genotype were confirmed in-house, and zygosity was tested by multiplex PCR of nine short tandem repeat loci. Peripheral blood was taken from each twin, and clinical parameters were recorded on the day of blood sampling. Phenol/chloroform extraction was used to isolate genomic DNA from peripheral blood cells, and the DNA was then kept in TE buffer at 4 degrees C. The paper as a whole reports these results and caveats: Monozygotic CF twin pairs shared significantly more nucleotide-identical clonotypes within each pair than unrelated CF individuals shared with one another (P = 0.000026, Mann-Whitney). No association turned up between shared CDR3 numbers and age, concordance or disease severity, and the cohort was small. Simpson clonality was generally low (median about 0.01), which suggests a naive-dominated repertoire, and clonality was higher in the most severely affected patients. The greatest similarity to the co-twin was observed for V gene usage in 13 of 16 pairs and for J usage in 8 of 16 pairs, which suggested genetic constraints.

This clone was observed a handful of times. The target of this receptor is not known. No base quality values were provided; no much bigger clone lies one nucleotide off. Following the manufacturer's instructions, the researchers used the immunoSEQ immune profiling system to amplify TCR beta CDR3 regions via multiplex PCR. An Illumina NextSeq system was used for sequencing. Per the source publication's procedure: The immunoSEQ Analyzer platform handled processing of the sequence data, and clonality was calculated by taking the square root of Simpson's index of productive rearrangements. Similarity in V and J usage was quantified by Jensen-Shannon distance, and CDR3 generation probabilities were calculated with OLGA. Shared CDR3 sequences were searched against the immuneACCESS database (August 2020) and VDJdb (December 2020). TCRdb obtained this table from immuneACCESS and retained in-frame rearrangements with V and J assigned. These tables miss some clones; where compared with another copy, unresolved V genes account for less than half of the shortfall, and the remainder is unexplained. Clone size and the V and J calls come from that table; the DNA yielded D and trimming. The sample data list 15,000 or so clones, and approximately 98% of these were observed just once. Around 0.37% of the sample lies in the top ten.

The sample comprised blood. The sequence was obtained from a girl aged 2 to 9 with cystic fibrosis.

The DNA reads TGTGCCAGCAGCCCTGGGGCAGGGGGCCACCAGCCCCAGCATTTT. It translates to CASSPGAGGHQPQHF. Recombination linked TRBV7-8 to TRBJ1-5; TRBD1 aligns with 8 central bases. The CDR3 runs 15 residues from the cysteine to the phenylalanine. Left in the record is the CDR3 DNA by itself, 45 bases read in frame from the first base. CDR1 and CDR2 (SGHVS, FQNEAQ) derive from the germline V gene. V trim: 5 bases; J trim: 7 bases; unmatched bases: 10.